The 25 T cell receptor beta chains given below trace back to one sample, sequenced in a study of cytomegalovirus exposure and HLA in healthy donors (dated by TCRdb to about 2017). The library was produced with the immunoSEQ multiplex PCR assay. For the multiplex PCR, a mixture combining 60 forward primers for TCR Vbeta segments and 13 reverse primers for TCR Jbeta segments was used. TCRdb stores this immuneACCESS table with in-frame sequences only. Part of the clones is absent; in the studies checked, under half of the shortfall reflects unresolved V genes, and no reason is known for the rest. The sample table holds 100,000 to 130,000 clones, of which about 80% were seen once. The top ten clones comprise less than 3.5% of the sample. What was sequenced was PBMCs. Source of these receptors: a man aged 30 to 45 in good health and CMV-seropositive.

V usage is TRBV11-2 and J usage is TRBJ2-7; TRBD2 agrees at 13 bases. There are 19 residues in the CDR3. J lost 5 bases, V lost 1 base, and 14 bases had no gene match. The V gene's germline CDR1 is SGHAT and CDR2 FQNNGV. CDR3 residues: CASSLVPILLAGGPDEQYF. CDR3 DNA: TGTGCCAGCAGCTTAGTGCCCATCCTACTAGCGGGGGGGCCAGACGAGCAGTACTTC.

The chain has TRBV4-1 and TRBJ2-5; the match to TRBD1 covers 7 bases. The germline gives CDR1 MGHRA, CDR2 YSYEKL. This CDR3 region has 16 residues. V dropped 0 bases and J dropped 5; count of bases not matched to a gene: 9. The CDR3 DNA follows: TGCGCCAGCAGCCAAGATTACCGGCAGGGGGTTGAGACCCAGTACTTC. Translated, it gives CASSQDYRQGVETQYF.

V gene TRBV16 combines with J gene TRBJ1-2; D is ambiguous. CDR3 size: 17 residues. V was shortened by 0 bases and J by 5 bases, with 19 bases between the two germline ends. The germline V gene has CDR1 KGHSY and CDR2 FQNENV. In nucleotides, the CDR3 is TGTGCCAGCAGCCAATCGCGCGGGCCAACCTTCCCTTATGGCTACACCTTC. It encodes CASSQSRGPTFPYGYTF.

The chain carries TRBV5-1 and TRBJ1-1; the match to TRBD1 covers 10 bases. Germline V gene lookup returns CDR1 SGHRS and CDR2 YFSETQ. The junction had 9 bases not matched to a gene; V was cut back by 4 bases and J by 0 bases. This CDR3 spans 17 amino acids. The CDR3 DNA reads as TGCGCCAGCAGCAGGACCGGGACAGGGGATCTGAACACTGAAGCTTTCTTT. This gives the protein CASSRTGTGDLNTEAFF.

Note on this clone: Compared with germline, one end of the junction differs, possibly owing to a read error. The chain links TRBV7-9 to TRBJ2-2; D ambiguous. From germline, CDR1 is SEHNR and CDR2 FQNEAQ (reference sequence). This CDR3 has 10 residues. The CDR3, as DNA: TGTTCCAGCCGCGACGGGGAGCTGTTTTTT. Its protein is CSSRDGELFF.

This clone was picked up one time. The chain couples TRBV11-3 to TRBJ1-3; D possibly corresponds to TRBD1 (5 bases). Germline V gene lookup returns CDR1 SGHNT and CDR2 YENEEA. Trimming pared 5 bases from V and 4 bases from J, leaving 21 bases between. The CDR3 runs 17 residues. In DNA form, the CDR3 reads TGTGCCAGCAGCCCGCTGAATCTACAGGCGCGAGGAAACACCATATATTTT. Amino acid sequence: CASSPLNLQARGNTIYF.

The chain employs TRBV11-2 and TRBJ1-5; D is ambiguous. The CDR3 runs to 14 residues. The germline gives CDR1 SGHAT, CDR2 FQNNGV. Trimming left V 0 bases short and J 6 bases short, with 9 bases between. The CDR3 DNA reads TGTGCCAGCAGCTTAGATGTCTCGGGTCAGCCCCAGCATTTT. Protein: CASSLDVSGQPQHF. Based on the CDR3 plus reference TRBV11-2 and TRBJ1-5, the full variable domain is EAGVAQSPRYKIIEKRQSVAFWCNPISGHATLYWYQQILGQGPKLLIQFQNNGVVDDSQLPKDRFSAERLKGVDSTLKIQPAKLEDSAVYLCASSLDVSGQPQHFGDGTRLSIL.

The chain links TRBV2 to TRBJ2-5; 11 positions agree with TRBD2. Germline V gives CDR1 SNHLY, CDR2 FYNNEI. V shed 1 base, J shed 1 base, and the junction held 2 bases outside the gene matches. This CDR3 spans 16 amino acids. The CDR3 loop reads CASSEGLAGTQETQYF. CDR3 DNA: TGTGCCAGCAGTGAAGGACTAGCGGGGACCCAAGAGACCCAGTACTTC.

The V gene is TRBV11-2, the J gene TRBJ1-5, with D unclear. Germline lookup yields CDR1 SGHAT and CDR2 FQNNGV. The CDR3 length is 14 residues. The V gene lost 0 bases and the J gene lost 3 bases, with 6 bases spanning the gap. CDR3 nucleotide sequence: TGTGCCAGCAGCTTAGATCACACCAATCAGCCCCAGCATTTT. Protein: CASSLDHTNQPQHF.

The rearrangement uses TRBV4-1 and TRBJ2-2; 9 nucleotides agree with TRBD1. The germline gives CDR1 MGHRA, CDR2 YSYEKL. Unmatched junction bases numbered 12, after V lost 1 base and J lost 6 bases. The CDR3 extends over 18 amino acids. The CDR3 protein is CASSQGSITGGWAGELFF. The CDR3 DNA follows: TGCGCCAGCAGCCAAGGCAGTATCACAGGGGGCTGGGCCGGGGAGCTGTTTTTT.

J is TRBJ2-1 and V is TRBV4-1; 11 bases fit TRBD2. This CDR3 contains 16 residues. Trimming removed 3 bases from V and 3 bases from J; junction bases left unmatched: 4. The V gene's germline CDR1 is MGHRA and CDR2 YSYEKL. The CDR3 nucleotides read TGCGCCAGCAGCCAGTTTAGCGGGGGGGGCTACAATGAGCAGTTCTTC. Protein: CASSQFSGGGYNEQFF.

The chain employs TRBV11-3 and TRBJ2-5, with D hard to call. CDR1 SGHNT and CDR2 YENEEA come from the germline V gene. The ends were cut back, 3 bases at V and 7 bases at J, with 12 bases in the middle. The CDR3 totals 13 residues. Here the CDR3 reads CASSFLASGTQYF. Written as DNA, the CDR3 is TGTGCCAGCAGCTTCCTGGCTTCGGGGACCCAGTACTTC.

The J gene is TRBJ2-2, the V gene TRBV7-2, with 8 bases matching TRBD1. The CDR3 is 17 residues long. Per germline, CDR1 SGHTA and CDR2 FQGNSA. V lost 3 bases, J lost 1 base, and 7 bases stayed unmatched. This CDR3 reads CASSFPVGTGNTGELFF. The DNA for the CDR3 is TGTGCCAGCAGCTTTCCTGTCGGGACAGGGAACACCGGGGAGCTGTTTTTT. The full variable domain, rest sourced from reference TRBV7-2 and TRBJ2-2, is GAGVSQSPSNKVTEKGKDVELRCDPISGHTALYWYRQSLGQGLEFLIYFQGNSAPDKSGLPSDRFSAERTGGSVSTLTIQRTQQEDSAVYLCASSFPVGTGNTGELFFGEGSRLTVL.

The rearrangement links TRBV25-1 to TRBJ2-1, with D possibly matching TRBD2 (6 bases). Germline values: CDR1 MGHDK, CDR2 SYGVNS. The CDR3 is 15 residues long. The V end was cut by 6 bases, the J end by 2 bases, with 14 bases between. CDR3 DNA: TGTGCCAGCAGCCGGGGGATCCTGCCCTACAATGAGCAGTTCTTC. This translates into CASSRGILPYNEQFF. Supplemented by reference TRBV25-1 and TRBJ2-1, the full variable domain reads EADIYQTPRYLVIGTGKKITLECSQTMGHDKMYWYQQDPGMELHLIHYSYGVNSTEKGDLSSESTVSRIRTEHFPLTLESARPSHTSQYLCASSRGILPYNEQFFGPGTRLTVL.

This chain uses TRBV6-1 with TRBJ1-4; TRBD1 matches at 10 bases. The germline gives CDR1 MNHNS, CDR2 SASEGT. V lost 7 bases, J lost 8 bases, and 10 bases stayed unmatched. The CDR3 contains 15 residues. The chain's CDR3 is CASNGRQGAFEKLFF. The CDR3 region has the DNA TGTGCCAGCAATGGAAGACAGGGGGCTTTCGAAAAACTGTTTTTT.

The CDR3 region is CASQIGQYSNQPQHF. CDR3 bases: TGTGCCAGTCAAATTGGGCAGTATAGCAATCAGCCCCAGCATTTT. The chain has TRBV19 and TRBJ1-5, with unresolved D. Trimming shortened V by 8 bases and J by 0 bases, and 14 bases separated the two germline ends. This CDR3 spans 15 amino acids. Germline loops: CDR1 LNHDA, CDR2 SQIVND (reference sequence).

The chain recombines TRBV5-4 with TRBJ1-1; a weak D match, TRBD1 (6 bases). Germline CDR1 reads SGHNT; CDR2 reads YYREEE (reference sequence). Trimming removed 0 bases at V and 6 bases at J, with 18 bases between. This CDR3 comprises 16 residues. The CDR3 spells CASSLGGTAGAAEAFF. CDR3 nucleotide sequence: TGTGCCAGCAGCTTGGGGGGGACCGCGGGGGCCGCTGAAGCTTTCTTT.

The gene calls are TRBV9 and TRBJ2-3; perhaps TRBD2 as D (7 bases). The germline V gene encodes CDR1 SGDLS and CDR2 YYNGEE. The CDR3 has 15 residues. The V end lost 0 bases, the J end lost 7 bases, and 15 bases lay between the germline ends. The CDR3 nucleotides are TGTGCCAGCAGCGTAGAAGGCGGGGGCAGTCATACGCAGTATTTT. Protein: CASSVEGGGSHTQYF.

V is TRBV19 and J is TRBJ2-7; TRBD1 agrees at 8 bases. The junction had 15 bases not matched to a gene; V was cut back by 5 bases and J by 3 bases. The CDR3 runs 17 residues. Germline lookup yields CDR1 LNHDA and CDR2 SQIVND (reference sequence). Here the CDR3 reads CASSGTLGRGQGYEQYF. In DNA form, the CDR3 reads TGTGCCAGTAGTGGAACGCTAGGGCGCGGACAGGGCTACGAGCAGTACTTC.

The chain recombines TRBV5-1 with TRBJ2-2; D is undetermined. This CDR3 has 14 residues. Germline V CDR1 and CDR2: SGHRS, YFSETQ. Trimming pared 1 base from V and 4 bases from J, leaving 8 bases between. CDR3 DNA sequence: TGCGCCAGCAGCTTGTTTAGACTCACCGGGGAGCTGTTTTTT. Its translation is CASSLFRLTGELFF.

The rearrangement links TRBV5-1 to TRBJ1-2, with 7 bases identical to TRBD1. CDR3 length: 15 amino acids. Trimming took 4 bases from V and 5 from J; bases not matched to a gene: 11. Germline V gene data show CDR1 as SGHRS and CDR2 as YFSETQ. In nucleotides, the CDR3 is TGCGCCAGCAGCCATGAGGGGACAGCGACATATGGCTACACCTTC. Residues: CASSHEGTATYGYTF.

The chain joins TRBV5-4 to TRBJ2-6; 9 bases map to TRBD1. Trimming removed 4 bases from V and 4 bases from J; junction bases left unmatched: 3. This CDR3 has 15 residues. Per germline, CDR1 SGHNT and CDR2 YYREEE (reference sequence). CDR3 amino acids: CASSRTGAGANVLTF. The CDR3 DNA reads TGTGCCAGCAGCCGGACAGGGGCCGGGGCCAACGTCCTGACTTTC.

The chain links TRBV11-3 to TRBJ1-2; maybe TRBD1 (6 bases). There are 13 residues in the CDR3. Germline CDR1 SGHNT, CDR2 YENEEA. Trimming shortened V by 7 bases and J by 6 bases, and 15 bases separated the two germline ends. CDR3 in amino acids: CASTPTGTNGYTF. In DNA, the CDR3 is TGTGCCAGCACCCCCACCGGGACAAATGGCTACACCTTC.

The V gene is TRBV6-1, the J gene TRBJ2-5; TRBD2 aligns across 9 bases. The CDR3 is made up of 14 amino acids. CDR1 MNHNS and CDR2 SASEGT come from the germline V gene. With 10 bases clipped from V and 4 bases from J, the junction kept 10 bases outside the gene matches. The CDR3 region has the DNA TGTGCCACCGGGAGTAGCGGGGGCCCAGAGACCCAGTACTTC. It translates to CATGSSGGPETQYF.

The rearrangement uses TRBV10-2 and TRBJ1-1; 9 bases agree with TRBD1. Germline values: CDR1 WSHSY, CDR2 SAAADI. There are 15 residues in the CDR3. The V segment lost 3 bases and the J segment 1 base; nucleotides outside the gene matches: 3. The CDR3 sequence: CASSDGQGQNTEAFF. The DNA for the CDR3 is TGCGCCAGCAGTGACGGACAGGGGCAGAACACTGAAGCTTTCTTT.